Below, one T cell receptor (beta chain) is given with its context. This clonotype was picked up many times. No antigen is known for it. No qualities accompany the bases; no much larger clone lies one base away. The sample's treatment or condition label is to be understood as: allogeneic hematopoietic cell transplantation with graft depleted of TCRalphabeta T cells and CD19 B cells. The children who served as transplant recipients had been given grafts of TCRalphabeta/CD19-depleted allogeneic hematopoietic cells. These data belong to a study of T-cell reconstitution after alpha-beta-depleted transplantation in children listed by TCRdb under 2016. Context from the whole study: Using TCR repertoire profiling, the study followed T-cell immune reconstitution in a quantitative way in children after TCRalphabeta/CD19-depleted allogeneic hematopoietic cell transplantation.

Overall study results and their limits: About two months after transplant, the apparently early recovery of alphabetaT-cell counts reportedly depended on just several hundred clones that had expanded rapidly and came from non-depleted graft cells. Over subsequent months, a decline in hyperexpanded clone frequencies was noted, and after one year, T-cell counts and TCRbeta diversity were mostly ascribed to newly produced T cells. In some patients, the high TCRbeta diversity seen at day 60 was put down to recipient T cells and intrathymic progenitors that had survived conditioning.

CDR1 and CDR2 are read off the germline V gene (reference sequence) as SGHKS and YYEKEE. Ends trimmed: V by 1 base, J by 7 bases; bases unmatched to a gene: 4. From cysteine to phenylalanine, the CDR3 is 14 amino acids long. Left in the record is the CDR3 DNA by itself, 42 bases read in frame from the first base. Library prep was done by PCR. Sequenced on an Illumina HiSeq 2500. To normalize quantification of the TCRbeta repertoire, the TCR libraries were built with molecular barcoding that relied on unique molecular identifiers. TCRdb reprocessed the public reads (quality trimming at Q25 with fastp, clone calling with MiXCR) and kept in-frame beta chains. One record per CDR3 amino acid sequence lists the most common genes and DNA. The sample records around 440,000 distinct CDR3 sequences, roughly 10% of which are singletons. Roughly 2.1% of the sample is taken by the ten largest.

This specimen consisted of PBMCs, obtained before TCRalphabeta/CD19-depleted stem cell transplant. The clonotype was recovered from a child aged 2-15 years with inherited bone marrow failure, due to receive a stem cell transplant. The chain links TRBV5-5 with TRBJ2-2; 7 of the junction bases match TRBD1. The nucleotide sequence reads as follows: TGTGCCAGCAGCTTGAGTACAGGGGTCGGGGAGCTGTTTTTT. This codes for CASSLSTGVGELFF.